A selection of T cell receptor beta chains follows, all from one sample in a study of graft-versus-host responses after intestinal transplantation. Generated by immunoSEQ multiplex PCR, the TCRdb table keeps only in-frame clones and is missing some. The sample has approximately 76,000 clones, approximately 87% seen once. Their specific antigens are unknown. The source material was unstimulated CD4+ T cells sorted from spleen or lymph node cells, sampled before transplant. Receptors originate from a human donor who was the organ donor for an intestinal transplant. Each CDR3 is given with its conserved first and last residue. D genes are given only for firm matches. Size is stated for part of the rows, as once, few or many counts, or as a class when the clone is expanded.

V	length	J	D	size	DNA	CDR3
TRBV7-2	15	TRBJ2-5	.	.	TGTGCCAGCAGCCGCAGGGGATTCTCGGAGGAGACCCAGTACTTC	CASSRRGFSEETQYF
TRBV11-2	14	TRBJ1-1	.	.	TGTGCCAGCAGCTACCGAGGGGGGGACACTGAAGCTTTCTTT	CASSYRGGDTEAFF
TRBV4-2	14	TRBJ1-1	.	.	TGTGCCAGCAGCCACCTGGGACAAACCACTGAAGCTTTCTTT	CASSHLGQTTEAFF
TRBV5-1	18	TRBJ1-3	.	few	TGCGCCAGCAGCTTGGGTGGACAGCCAACAAGATCTGGAAACACCATATATTTT	CASSLGGQPTRSGNTIYF
TRBV10-3	14	TRBJ2-1	.	.	TGTGCCATCAGTGAAGCAGGGGGGAACAATGAGCAGTTCTTC	CAISEAGGNNEQFF
TRBV2	15	TRBJ1-6	TRBD1	.	TGTGCCAGCAGGACAGGGATAGGGCTTTATTCACCCCTCCACTTT	CASRTGIGLYSPLHF
TRBV14	16	TRBJ1-4	TRBD1	few	TGTGCCAGCAGCCAAGATCTACAGGGGTTCGGTGAAAAACTGTTTTTT	CASSQDLQGFGEKLFF
TRBV6-6	14	TRBJ2-1	.	.	TGTGCCAGCAGTCCGCGGGATTCCTACAATGAGCAGTTCTTC	CASSPRDSYNEQFF
TRBV29-1	13	TRBJ2-2	TRBD1	.	TGCAGCGTTGACAGGGGGCGGACCGGGGAGCTGTTTTTT	CSVDRGRTGELFF
TRBV28	16	TRBJ1-6	TRBD1	few	TGTGCCAGCAGTTTACCAACAGGGGGTGGGAATTCACCCCTCCACTTT	CASSLPTGGGNSPLHF
TRBV6-5	14	TRBJ2-2	.	.	TGTGCCAGCAGTTACTTGGGGGGCACCGGGGAGCTGTTTTTT	CASSYLGGTGELFF
TRBV2	14	TRBJ1-6	.	.	TGTGCCAGCACCTTAAGGACGGAGGTTTCACCCCTCCACTTT	CASTLRTEVSPLHF
TRBV6-4	14	TRBJ1-2	.	.	TGTGCCAGCAGTGACTCAGCAGGGTTGGGAGGCTACACCTTC	CASSDSAGLGGYTF
TRBV28	14	TRBJ1-5	TRBD1	.	TGTGCCAGCAGTACAACAGGGGGCAATCAGCCCCAGCATTTT	CASSTTGGNQPQHF
TRBV2	14	TRBJ2-1	TRBD1	.	TGTGCCAGTAGAGACAGGGGGCCTAGGGGTGAGCAGTTCTTC	CASRDRGPRGEQFF
TRBV5-1	15	TRBJ1-2	TRBD1	.	TGCGCCAGCAGCACCGGACAGGGAGGCCTCTATGGCTACACCTTC	CASSTGQGGLYGYTF
TRBV7-6	14	TRBJ1-4	.	few	TGTGCCAGCAGCTTGACCGCAATGGAGGAAAAACTGTTTTTT	CASSLTAMEEKLFF
TRBV5-1	16	TRBJ2-2	.	.	TGCGCCAGCAGCTTGGCCGGAAGGGGGGGCACCGGGGAGCTGTTTTTT	CASSLAGRGGTGELFF
TRBV11-1	13	TRBJ2-1	.	.	TGTGCCAGCAGCTTAGCGCCCGGCGGGTGGCAGTTCTTC	CASSLAPGGWQFF
TRBV18	17	TRBJ2-3	TRBD2	.	TGTGCCAGCTCACCCCAGCGGGGGCACTCTAGCACAGATACGCAGTATTTT	CASSPQRGHSSTDTQYF
TRBV5-1	17	TRBJ2-3	TRBD2	.	TGCGCCAGCAGCTTGGCTCTCGGAGCGGGGGGGCAAGATACGCAGTATTTT	CASSLALGAGGQDTQYF
TRBV4-2	18	TRBJ1-6	.	.	TGTGCCAGCAGCCAAGATTGGCGGGAGTCCTCCTATAATTCACCCCTCCACTTT	CASSQDWRESSYNSPLHF
TRBV19	16	TRBJ2-5	TRBD2	.	TGTGCCAGTAGTATGGGGCGCGGGGGGCTTCAAGAGACCCAGTACTTC	CASSMGRGGLQETQYF
TRBV27	16	TRBJ2-1	TRBD2	.	TGTGCCAGCAGACCCCTCATGGCGGGGGGGCTTGGAGAGCAGTTCTTC	CASRPLMAGGLGEQFF
TRBV19	13	TRBJ2-6	.	.	TGTGCCAGTAGTATCGGTGGGGCCAACGTCCTGACTTTC	CASSIGGANVLTF
TRBV4-2	17	TRBJ1-4	TRBD1	.	TGTGCCAGCAGCCAACGCGGACAGGTTGAAGGGGTTGAAAAACTGTTTTTT	CASSQRGQVEGVEKLFF
TRBV18	14	TRBJ1-1	.	.	TGTGCCAGCTCACCCGCTCGGGGTAGTGCTGAAGCTTTCTTT	CASSPARGSAEAFF
TRBV7-9	15	TRBJ2-5	.	.	TGTGCCAGCAGCTTAACCGGGACATCGGTGGGGACCCAGTACTTC	CASSLTGTSVGTQYF
TRBV6-5	11	TRBJ2-3	.	.	TGTGCCAGCAGTCGGAGGGGTACGCAGTATTTT	CASSRRGTQYF
TRBV28	13	TRBJ1-2	.	few	TGTGCCGGAATGGACTCGAACCGCGATGGCTACACCTTC	CAGMDSNRDGYTF
TRBV4-2	14	TRBJ1-1	.	.	TGTGCCAGCAGCCAAGCTCTAACGGGCACTGAAGCTTTCTTT	CASSQALTGTEAFF
TRBV2	16	TRBJ1-5	TRBD1	.	TGTGCCAGCAAGTCAGGGGGAGGTTATAGCAATCAGCCCCAGCATTTT	CASKSGGGYSNQPQHF
TRBV11-2	15	TRBJ2-3	TRBD1	.	TGTGCCAGCAGCGTGGACAGGGGGCCGGCAGATACGCAGTATTTT	CASSVDRGPADTQYF
TRBV11-2	15	TRBJ2-3	TRBD1	.	TGTGCCAGCAGCTTGGGACAGACCTTCACAGATACGCAGTATTTT	CASSLGQTFTDTQYF
TRBV30	14	TRBJ1-5	TRBD1	.	TGTGCCTGGAGTGAGGGACAGAGGGACTCGCCCCAGCATTTT	CAWSEGQRDSPQHF
TRBV15	14	TRBJ1-2	TRBD1	.	TGTGCCACCAGCAGAGGACAGGGAGACTTGGGCTACACCTTC	CATSRGQGDLGYTF
TRBV6-1	11	TRBJ1-4	.	.	TGTGCCAGCAGGACAGGTGAAAAACTGTTTTTT	CASRTGEKLFF
TRBV28	14	TRBJ1-1	TRBD1	.	TGTGCCAGCAGTTCACATAGCGACAGGGGTGAAGCTTTCTTT	CASSSHSDRGEAFF
TRBV4-2	17	TRBJ2-3	.	.	TGTGCCAGCAGCCAAGATCGATGGGGGGACGCCACAGATACGCAGTATTTT	CASSQDRWGDATDTQYF
TRBV10-3	15	TRBJ1-1	TRBD1	.	TGTGCCATCAAAGGATCGACAGGGAAGGTGAACGAAGCTTTCTTT	CAIKGSTGKVNEAFF
TRBV5-1	14	TRBJ2-1	.	.	TGCGCCAGCAGCAATACTCTTAGCTACAATGAGCAGTTCTTC	CASSNTLSYNEQFF
TRBV25-1	14	TRBJ1-2	TRBD1	.	TGTGCCAGCAGTACGATTACAGGGGAAGGGGGCTACACCTTC	CASSTITGEGGYTF
TRBV5-6	16	TRBJ1-5	.	few	TGTGCCAGCAGCTTGGGAAGCGGGGGGAAGAGTCAGCCCCAGCATTTT	CASSLGSGGKSQPQHF
TRBV7-2	17	TRBJ2-3	TRBD2	.	TGTGCCAGAACGACTGGACTAGCGGGGGGGCCTTTAGATACGCAGTATTTT	CARTTGLAGGPLDTQYF
TRBV11-3	15	TRBJ2-2	TRBD1	.	TGTGCCAGCAGCTACAGGGGTTCGAACACCGGGGAGCTGTTTTTT	CASSYRGSNTGELFF
TRBV19	14	TRBJ1-1	.	.	TGTGCCAGCTTGCGGGGGGGATGGAACACTGAAGCTTTCTTT	CASLRGGWNTEAFF
TRBV28	15	TRBJ1-5	.	.	TGTGCCAGCACCGCACCGGGGGGACGGGGTCAGCCCCAGCATTTT	CASTAPGGRGQPQHF
TRBV5-1	16	TRBJ2-4	.	.	TGCGCCAGCAGCTTCAACTTTCAGGGGGGAGAAAACATTCAGTACTTC	CASSFNFQGGENIQYF
TRBV10-2	14	TRBJ1-5	.	.	TGCGCCAGCAGTGAGGTGGGCAGCCATCAGCCCCAGCATTTT	CASSEVGSHQPQHF
TRBV29-1	15	TRBJ2-5	TRBD2	once	TGCAGCGTAGGGGAGGCGGGGGGGCCGCGAGAGACCCAGTACTTC	CSVGEAGGPRETQYF
TRBV5-1	15	TRBJ1-3	.	.	TGCGCCAGCAGCTTGGCATGGGGGGAAAGAAACACCATATATTTT	CASSLAWGERNTIYF
TRBV7-2	15	TRBJ1-5	.	.	TGTGCCAGCAGCTTACTGACAGGTAGCAATCAGCCCCAGCATTTT	CASSLLTGSNQPQHF
TRBV7-2	15	TRBJ2-3	.	few	TGTGCCAGCAGCTTGGGGGGGGCGGGCACAGATACGCAGTATTTT	CASSLGGAGTDTQYF
TRBV6-4	13	TRBJ1-1	.	.	TGTGCCAGCAGTGACATTAGAGGTAGTGAAGCTTTCTTT	CASSDIRGSEAFF
TRBV27	17	TRBJ2-1	TRBD2	once	TGTGCCAGCAGTTTATCGCCTAGCGGCCTATTCTACAATGAGCAGTTCTTC	CASSLSPSGLFYNEQFF
TRBV27	15	TRBJ1-2	.	.	TGTGCCAGCGGGGAGGGAGGGGGGGGCAAGGTGGGCTACACCTTC	CASGEGGGGKVGYTF
TRBV6-6	15	TRBJ1-3	TRBD1	.	TGTGCCAGCAGTTCACAGGGGGCACCTGGAAACACCATATATTTT	CASSSQGAPGNTIYF
TRBV6-1	13	TRBJ1-5	.	.	TGTGCCAGCAGTGAAGCTGTATTACAGCCCCAGCATTTT	CASSEAVLQPQHF
TRBV28	13	TRBJ2-1	.	.	TGTGCCAGCAGTTTTGATGCCCGGGGTGAGCAGTTCTTC	CASSFDARGEQFF
TRBV11-2	13	TRBJ1-2	TRBD1	.	TGTGCCAGCAGCTTAACGGGGGACAGAGGCTACACCTTC	CASSLTGDRGYTF